Described below is a single TCR beta chain sequence and its context. No antigen is known for it. No donor had fewer than one pre-ART PBMC sample or fewer than two post-ART PBMC samples. These data originate in a study of long-term antiretroviral therapy in people with HIV. Study-wide results and limits: The ART regimens used between about 2003 and 2018 may be less effective than current ones. At every time point, clones expanded before ART dominated the repertoire. HIV repertoires showed narrower CDR3 length ranges than controls.

Sequencing used immunoSEQ v3.0 at survey level. Generated by immunoSEQ multiplex PCR, the TCRdb table keeps only in-frame clones and is missing some. The sample carries around 26,000 clones, 82% recorded once. Germline-derived CDR1 and CDR2 are GTSNPN and SVGIG (reference sequence). Trimming took off 0 bases at V and 2 bases at J, with 15 bases between the two ends. The CDR3 spans 16 residues. Source: unsorted PBMCs, taken 2.9 years after starting antiretroviral therapy. The TCR was taken from a man between 45 and 60 years old with HIV. This chain joins TRBV30 and TRBJ2-3, with D possibly being TRBD2 (5 bases). CDR3 in amino acids: CAWSVGSGTPTDTQYF. The CDR3 DNA reads as TGTGCCTGGAGTGTAGGGAGCGGAACCCCCACAGATACGCAGTATTTT.